This T cell receptor (beta chain) derives from a study of T cell responses to AZD1222 COVID-19 vaccine. As to this clone: Its target is not known.

The V and J ends lost 6 bases and 1 base respectively, with 15 bases between them. Germline loops: CDR1 MNHEY, CDR2 SMNVEV (reference sequence). The CDR3 extends over 15 amino acids. Assay used: immunoSEQ multiplex PCR; TCRdb lists only in-frame clones, some missing. The sample shows roughly 120,000 clones, roughly 91% of them seen only once. Study results and limitations: Among AZD1222 vaccinees, only six or seven were seropositive at baseline. Reportedly, nearly half of unique spike TCRs recognized epitopes outside B.1.351/B.1.1.7 mutations. Two AZD1222 administrations were followed by greater Spike-specific TCR breadth and depth.

This clonotype was sampled from an adult in good health. The sequencing here drew on peripheral blood, taken on day 0 of AZD1222 vaccination. The chain recombines TRBV27 with TRBJ1-1, with a possible D match to TRBD1 (6 bases). This CDR3 reads CASSGQGIWNTEAFF. The CDR3 region has the DNA TGTGCCAGCAGCGGGCAGGGGATTTGGAACACTGAAGCTTTCTTT.